The sequence of this TCR beta chain was determined in a study of cytomegalovirus exposure and HLA in healthy donors. The PCR employed 60 Vbeta primers together with 13 Jbeta primers. Repertoires were generated with immunoSEQ multiplex PCR, while TCRdb's copy carries only in-frame clones and drops some. The sample includes around 200,000 clones, 75% to 85% of them seen just once. This clone has just a few counts. V lost 3 bases, J lost 2 bases, and 10 bases stayed unmatched. The CDR3 is 17 amino acids. The germline gives CDR1 MRHNA, CDR2 SNTAGT. V usage is TRBV6-4 and J usage is TRBJ2-3; 8 nucleotides match TRBD1. The source material was PBMCs. The clonotype originates from a boy between 5 and 17 years old in good health and CMV-seronegative. CDR3 sequence (DNA): TGTGCCAGCAGTGAATGCGGACAGGGCGAATTCACAGATACGCAGTATTTT. Residues: CASSECGQGEFTDTQYF.